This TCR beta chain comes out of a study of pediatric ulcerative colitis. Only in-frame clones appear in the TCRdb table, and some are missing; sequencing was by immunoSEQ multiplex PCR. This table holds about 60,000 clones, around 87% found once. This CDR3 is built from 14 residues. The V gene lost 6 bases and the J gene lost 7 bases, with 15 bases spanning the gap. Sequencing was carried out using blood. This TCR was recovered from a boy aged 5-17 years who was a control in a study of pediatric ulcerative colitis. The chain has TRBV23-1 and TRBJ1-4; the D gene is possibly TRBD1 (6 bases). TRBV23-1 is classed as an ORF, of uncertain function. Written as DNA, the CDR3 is TGCGCCAGCAGCAGAGGGGGGGGAGGTGAAAAACTGTTTTTT. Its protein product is CASSRGGGGEKLFF.